The clone carrying this T cell receptor beta chain was observed a single time. This sample was taken from a study of shared clonotypes between healthy human individuals. Genomic DNA belonging to each subset was distributed in equal measure over several immunoSEQ plates. Unsorted PBMC contributed roughly 300 ng DNA, 30,000 or so T cell genomes, to each replicate PCR. How the authors handled the data: For the immunoSEQ data, sequences were junction-only without quality scores, so filtering differed. Clones were read by immunoSEQ multiplex PCR, and TCRdb kept only the in-frame ones, dropping some. The DNA gave D and trimming, while V, J and clone size come from that table. The sample includes about 470,000 clones, more than 75% of them seen just once. CDR3 length: 13 amino acids. Trimming pared 1 base from V and 8 bases from J, leaving 8 bases between. The V gene's germline CDR1 is MNHEY and CDR2 SMNVEV (reference sequence).

This TCR was recovered from a woman in her forties in good health. Some clones in this sample may be carry-over from other donors' samples. Input material: PBMCs. The rearrangement links TRBV27 to TRBJ1-4; D gene unclear. DNA for the CDR3: TGTGCCAGCAGTTTATACTCAGCCGAAAAACTGTTTTTT. Its translation is CASSLYSAEKLFF.